The rows below give T cell receptor beta chains drawn from one sample of a study of blood T cell repertoires in COVID-19. Profiling relied on immunoSEQ multiplex PCR, and the TCRdb table lists in-frame clones only, not all of them. The data hold fewer than 350,000 clones, with 75% to 90% observed a single time. The sequencing sample was made of PBMCs or T cells enriched from blood (not recorded which). Every receptor here comes from a young man who had recovered from COVID-19. The CDR3 runs from the conserved cysteine through the conserved F or W. Fields, in order: V gene, D gene, J gene, clone size, CDR3 DNA, CDR3 protein. The D gene is left open where the match is weak. Part of the rows lack a size; the others show once, few, many or a class for expanded clones.

>TRBV14|NA|TRBJ2-7|NA
TGTGCCAGCAGCCAAGGTCGGGGAGCAAGCCGCGAGCAGTACTTC
CASSQGRGASREQYF
>TRBV12-5|NA|TRBJ1-4|NA
TGTGCTAGTGGTTTTTCGCTCCACTATGAAAAACTGTTTTTT
CASGFSLHYEKLFF
>TRBV12-3/TRBV12-4|TRBD1|TRBJ1-2|NA
TGTGCCAGCAGCCCGGGACAGACTTATGGCTACACCTTC
CASSPGQTYGYTF
>TRBV2|NA|TRBJ2-7|NA
TGTGCCAGCACTGTGAGCTCCTACGAGCAGTACTTC
CASTVSSYEQYF
>TRBV11-2|TRBD1|TRBJ2-7|NA
TGTGCCAGCAGCTTAGATGACAGGGGTTGGTCCTACGAGCAGTACTTC
CASSLDDRGWSYEQYF
>TRBV4-1|NA|TRBJ2-1|once
TGCGCCAGCAGCCAACCACTCGACAGGCGAAAGAATGAGCAGTTCTTC
CASSQPLDRRKNEQFF
>TRBV7-9|NA|TRBJ2-1|NA
TGTGCCAGCAGCTCCCCGCCGGGGAACGGGCGATTCTACAATGAGCAGTTCTTC
CASSSPPGNGRFYNEQFF
>TRBV11-2|TRBD1|TRBJ2-1|NA
TGTGCCAGCAGCCTACGAGTTGACAGGGATTTGGATGAGCAGTTCTTC
CASSLRVDRDLDEQFF
>TRBV12-3/TRBV12-4|NA|TRBJ2-5|NA
TGTGCCAGCACAATTCTCGGGTCCGAGACCCAGTACTTC
CASTILGSETQYF
>TRBV11-1|NA|TRBJ2-7|NA
TGTGCCAGCAGGCGTACAGGTGGGGCCTACGAGCAGTACTTC
CASRRTGGAYEQYF
>TRBV19|TRBD1|TRBJ1-6|few
TGTGCCAGTAGTATGAGGGGGGACAGGGTCTCACCCCTCCACTTT
CASSMRGDRVSPLHF
>TRBV18|NA|TRBJ1-1|NA
TGTGCCAGCTCACCCAGGGGCAGGGAGCGTACTGAAGCTTTCTTT
CASSPRGRERTEAFF
>TRBV5-1|TRBD1|TRBJ1-2|once
TGCGCCAGCAGCGGACAGGGGAACTATGGCTACACCTTC
CASSGQGNYGYTF
>TRBV29-1|TRBD1|TRBJ1-2|NA
TGCAGCGTCACAGGGGACTATGGCTACACCTTC
CSVTGDYGYTF
>TRBV9|TRBD1|TRBJ1-4|NA
TGTGCCAGCAGCGCTTCCCCAGACAGGGATAATGAAAAACTGTTTTTT
CASSASPDRDNEKLFF
>TRBV27|NA|TRBJ1-2|NA
TGTGCCAGCAGTCCATCTCGGGCAGCGGCAAGCTATGGCTACACCTTC
CASSPSRAAASYGYTF
>TRBV12-3/TRBV12-4|NA|TRBJ2-4|NA
TGTGCCAGCAGTTTAAAGGCCCCAGGCATTCAGTACTTC
CASSLKAPGIQYF
>TRBV30|TRBD1|TRBJ2-4|NA
TGTGCCTGGAGTGTACAGGGGGACATTCAGTACTTC
CAWSVQGDIQYF
>TRBV15|TRBD1|TRBJ1-4|few
TGTGCCACCAGCAGGGACAGGGAACATAATGAAAAACTGTTTTTT
CATSRDREHNEKLFF
>TRBV10-3|TRBD1|TRBJ1-2|NA
TGTGCCATCAGAGGGACAGGGCCTGGCTACACCTTC
CAIRGTGPGYTF
>TRBV12-3/TRBV12-4|NA|TRBJ1-1|NA
TGTGCCAGCAGTTCCGCGGCGACCACTGAAGCTTTCTTT
CASSSAATTEAFF
>TRBV9|TRBD1|TRBJ1-4|many
TGTGCCAGCAGCGTGGCCGGGACAGAGGGTGAAAAACTGTTTTTT
CASSVAGTEGEKLFF
>TRBV5-1|NA|TRBJ1-4|NA
TGCGCCAGCAGCTTGTCGTTCGGGGGGGATGGTGAAAAACTGTTTTTT
CASSLSFGGDGEKLFF
>TRBV4-2|NA|TRBJ1-4|NA
TGTGCCAGCAGCCTCGGGTCAACTAATGAAAAACTGTTTTTT
CASSLGSTNEKLFF
>TRBV2|TRBD1|TRBJ2-7|few
TGTGCCACAACGACAGGGAACGAGCAGTACTTC
CATTTGNEQYF
>TRBV4-1|NA|TRBJ1-1|NA
TGCGCCAGCAGTCGGGACAAATACACTGAAGCTTTCTTT
CASSRDKYTEAFF
>TRBV10-3|TRBD1|TRBJ1-1|NA
TGTGCCATCAGTGAGTCCAGACAGGGGCCTGAAGCTTTCTTT
CAISESRQGPEAFF
>TRBV19|NA|TRBJ1-5|NA
TGTGCCAGTAGTATCCAGTCCAATCAGCCCCAGCATTTT
CASSIQSNQPQHF
>TRBV29-1|NA|TRBJ1-1|NA
TGCAGCGGAGGGTCTGGTTACACTGAAGCTTTCTTT
CSGGSGYTEAFF
>TRBV5-4|NA|TRBJ1-4|NA
TGTGCCAGCAGCTCAAGGGTGGACAGCCCAAATGAAAAACTGTTTTTT
CASSSRVDSPNEKLFF
>TRBV6-4|TRBD1|TRBJ1-6|once
TGTGCCAGCAGAGTGACTTCAGGGGGTAATTCACCCCTCCACTTT
CASRVTSGGNSPLHF
>TRBV5-4|NA|TRBJ1-2|NA
TGTGCCAGCACTATCGCGGCCAGTCATATAGGTGGCTACACCTTC
CASTIAASHIGGYTF
>TRBV4-3|TRBD1|TRBJ1-5|NA
TGCGCCAGCAGCCGAGGGACAGGGGGCAATCAGCCCCAGCATTTT
CASSRGTGGNQPQHF
>TRBV13|TRBD2|TRBJ2-5|NA
TGTGCCAGCAGCTGGGGGACTAGCAGAGAGACCCAGTACTTC
CASSWGTSRETQYF
>TRBV3-1/TRBV3-2|NA|TRBJ2-7|NA
TGTGCCAGCAGCCAAGTGGGAGGGGGGCTTAGCTACGAGCAGTACTTC
CASSQVGGGLSYEQYF
>TRBV25-1|NA|TRBJ1-6|NA
TGTGCCAGCAGTGAAACTAATAATTCACCCCTCCACTTT
CASSETNNSPLHF
>TRBV30|NA|TRBJ2-5|NA
TGTGCCTGGAGTTTAGGGGGAACGCAAGAGACCCAGTACTTC
CAWSLGGTQETQYF
>TRBV30|NA|TRBJ2-7|NA
TGTGCCTGGAGTGTACCCGCGGGTGGGCCCTCCTACGAGCAGTACTTC
CAWSVPAGGPSYEQYF
>TRBV30|NA|TRBJ2-7|medium-sized
TGTGCCTGGACGAACAGAGACTCCTACGAGCAGTACTTC
CAWTNRDSYEQYF
>TRBV18|TRBD1|TRBJ1-3|few
TGTGCCAGCTCACCATCGGACAGGGCTGGAAACACCATATATTTT
CASSPSDRAGNTIYF
>TRBV11-2|TRBD2|TRBJ2-1|once
TGTGCCAGCAGCTTAGTGGGCGGGGGGTTGATAAATGAGCAGTTCTTC
CASSLVGGGLINEQFF
>TRBV30|NA|TRBJ2-1|NA
TGTGCCTGGGACGGTTTCTCCTACAATGAGCAGTTCTTC
CAWDGFSYNEQFF
>TRBV3-1/TRBV3-2|NA|TRBJ1-2|NA
TGTGCCAGCAGCCAATTCGGGTTAGGCTACACCTTC
CASSQFGLGYTF
>TRBV19|TRBD1|TRBJ1-2|NA
TGTGCCAGTAGTGTAACCTGGGACAGGGGTTTTGGCTACACCTTC
CASSVTWDRGFGYTF
>TRBV9|NA|TRBJ1-1|NA
TGTGCCAGCAGCGCCTTGGGGGGAGGAGGCACTGAAGCTTTCTTT
CASSALGGGGTEAFF
>TRBV10-3|NA|TRBJ1-5|many
TGTGCCATCAGTGGCCAGGGAGGGAATCAGCCCCAGCATTTT
CAISGQGGNQPQHF
>TRBV25-1|NA|TRBJ2-7|NA
TGTGCCAGCAGTGGTGGACGGGGGTACGAGCAGTACTTC
CASSGGRGYEQYF
>TRBV5-1|TRBD2|TRBJ2-5|NA
TGCGCCAGCAGCTTAGCGGGGGGCTTGGAGACCCAGTACTTC
CASSLAGGLETQYF
>TRBV19|TRBD2|TRBJ2-1|NA
TGTGCCAGTAGTTTCTCGGGGGGTCATAATGAGCAGTTCTTC
CASSFSGGHNEQFF
>TRBV24-1|TRBD1|TRBJ1-2|NA
TGTGCCACCAGTGGACAGGGAGGCGGCTACACCTTC
CATSGQGGGYTF
>TRBV9|NA|TRBJ1-2|NA
TGTGCCAGCAGCGTGGAGGGCGGGGGCTACACCTTC
CASSVEGGGYTF